The next 5 T cell receptor beta chains were all read from a single sample in a study of metastatic and nonmetastatic thyroid tumors. TCRdb called clones again from the PCR reads with MiXCR. In the table there are fewer than 25,000 clones, around 15% of which are singletons. Ahead of thyroid surgery, no patient had received treatment of any kind. The sequenced material came from blood. The source of these receptors is a female donor with papillary thyroid cancer or a benign thyroid nodule (not recorded which). Some clones in this sample may be carry-over from other donors' samples.

The genes are TRBV29-1 and TRBJ1-1; 7 positions agree with TRBD1. Germline V gene data show CDR1 as SQVTM and CDR2 as ANQGSEA. V shed 7 bases and J 7 bases; nucleotides not matched to a gene: 12. This CDR3 has 13 amino acids. Written as DNA, the CDR3 is TGCAGCGCCGAGGGGGGACAGAGCTATGAAGCTTTCTTT. Its translation: CSAEGGQSYEAFF.

Concerning this clone itself: This CDR3 is missing its conserved last phenylalanine or tryptophan, likely due to a read error. This chain uses TRBV2 with TRBJ1-5; a weak D match, TRBD1 (5 bases). The V gene lost 6 bases and the J gene lost 4 bases, with 16 bases spanning the gap. CDR3 size: 15 residues. The germline gives CDR1 SNHLY, CDR2 FYNNEI. CDR3 nucleotide sequence: TGTGCCAGCAGGGGGGAGGCGGGAGCTAATCAGCCCCAGCATCTT. The encoded protein is CASRGEAGANQPQHL.

This clone was observed at least ten times. The CDR3 here is CATSSAGTGRYEQYF. In DNA, the CDR3 is TGTGCCACTTCATCGGCCGGGACAGGGCGCTACGAGCAGTACTTC. This sequence joins TRBV28 and TRBJ2-7, with TRBD1 identical over 9 bases. This CDR3 contains 15 residues. V dropped 10 bases and J dropped 3; count of bases not matched to a gene: 13. Germline V CDR1 and CDR2: MDHEN, SYDVKM.

The V gene is TRBV20-1, the J gene TRBJ1-1; TRBD1 is a possible D gene (5 bases). The CDR3 is 14 residues long. CDR1 and CDR2 (germline): DFQATT, SNEGSKA (reference sequence). Trimming took 3 bases from V and 6 from J, leaving 17 bases between them. CDR3 region: CSASGPQGGPEAFF. The DNA for the CDR3 is TGCAGTGCTAGTGGCCCTCAGGGTGGGCCTGAAGCTTTCTTT.

This clone was recorded many times. The chain joins TRBV12-3 or TRBV12-4 to TRBJ2-5; either TRBD1 or TRBD2 may supply D (5 bases each). CDR3 length: 13 residues. The germline V and J ends were trimmed by 6 bases and 4 bases, with 12 bases remaining between them. The CDR3 here is CASRRGAGETQYF. The CDR3 coding sequence is TGTGCCAGCAGGAGAGGGGCGGGAGAGACCCAGTACTTC.